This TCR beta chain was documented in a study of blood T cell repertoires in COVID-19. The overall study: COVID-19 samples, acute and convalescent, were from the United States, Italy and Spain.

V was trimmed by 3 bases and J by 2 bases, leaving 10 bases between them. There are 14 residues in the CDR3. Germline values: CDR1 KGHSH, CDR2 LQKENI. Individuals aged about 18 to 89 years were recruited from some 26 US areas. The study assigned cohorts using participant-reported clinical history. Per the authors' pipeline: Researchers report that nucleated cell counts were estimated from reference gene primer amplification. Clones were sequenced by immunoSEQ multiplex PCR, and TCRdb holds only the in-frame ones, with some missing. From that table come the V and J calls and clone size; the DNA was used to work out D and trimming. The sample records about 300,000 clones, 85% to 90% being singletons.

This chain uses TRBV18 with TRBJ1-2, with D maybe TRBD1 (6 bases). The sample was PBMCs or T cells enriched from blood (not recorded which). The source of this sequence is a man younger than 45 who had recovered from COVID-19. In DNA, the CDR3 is TGTGCCAGCTCACCCGGACAGATAAACTATGGCTACACCTTC. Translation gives CASSPGQINYGYTF.